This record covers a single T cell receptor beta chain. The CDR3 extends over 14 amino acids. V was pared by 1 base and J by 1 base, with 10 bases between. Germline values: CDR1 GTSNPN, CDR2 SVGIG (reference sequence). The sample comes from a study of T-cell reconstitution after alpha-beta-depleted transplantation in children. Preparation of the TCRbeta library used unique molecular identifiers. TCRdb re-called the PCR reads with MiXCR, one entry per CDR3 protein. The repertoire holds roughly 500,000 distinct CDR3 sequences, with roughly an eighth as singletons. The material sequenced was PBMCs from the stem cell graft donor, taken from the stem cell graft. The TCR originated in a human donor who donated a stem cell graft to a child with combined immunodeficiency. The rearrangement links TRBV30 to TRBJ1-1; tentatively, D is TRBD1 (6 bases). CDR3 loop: CAWSEQGANTEAFF. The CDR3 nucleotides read TGTGCCTGGAGTGAACAGGGAGCGAACACTGAAGCTTTCTTT.